The entry below describes one T cell receptor (beta chain). The entry originates in a study of control samples from healthy donors and cancer patients. This table comes from immunoSEQ multiplex PCR, and its TCRdb copy is limited to in-frame clones, with some not included. Of around 80,000 clones in the sample, around 87% were seen once. The CDR3 totals 14 residues. V trimming: 5 bases; J trimming: 2 bases; junction bases outside the gene matches: 3. Germline CDR1 reads SNHLY; CDR2 reads FYNNEI. The sample was blood. This sequence joins TRBV2 and TRBJ1-5; 7 positions agree with TRBD1. This receptor was identified in a middle-aged man in good health. Written as DNA, the CDR3 is TGTGCCAGCAGTCCTCAGGGGGGCAATCAGCCCCAGCATTTT. Its translation: CASSPQGGNQPQHF.